This T cell receptor (beta chain) was sequenced for a study of T cell repertoires in cytomegalovirus infection. The overall study: As its CMV epitopes, the study selected recently identified HLA-C-restricted and well-studied HLA-B-restricted targets.

TCRdb ran MiXCR on the reads and lists one entry per CDR3 protein. The sample lists 700,000 to 900,000 distinct CDR3 sequences, just under 30% occurring once. This CDR3 spans 12 amino acids. Per germline, CDR1 SGHVT and CDR2 SQSDAQ. The V and J ends lost 5 bases and 7 bases respectively, with 8 bases between them. For this clonotype: The antigen remains undetermined.

General study points: Carriage of CMV together with the relevant HLA was identifiable through cumulative public TCR beta family frequency. Dominating the ex vivo response were TCR beta clonotypes that were CMV-specific and HLA-C-restricted.

The sample was cultured CD8+ T cells from PBMCs, taken from culture after CMV antigen stimulation. This clonotype originated in a human donor in good health (CMV status not recorded). Some clones in this sample may be carry-over from other donors' samples. The chain combines TRBV7-4 with TRBJ2-2; D remains ambiguous. CDR3 sequence (DNA): TGTGCCAGCAGCGTTAGAGACGGGGAGCTGTTTTTT. It translates to CASSVRDGELFF.